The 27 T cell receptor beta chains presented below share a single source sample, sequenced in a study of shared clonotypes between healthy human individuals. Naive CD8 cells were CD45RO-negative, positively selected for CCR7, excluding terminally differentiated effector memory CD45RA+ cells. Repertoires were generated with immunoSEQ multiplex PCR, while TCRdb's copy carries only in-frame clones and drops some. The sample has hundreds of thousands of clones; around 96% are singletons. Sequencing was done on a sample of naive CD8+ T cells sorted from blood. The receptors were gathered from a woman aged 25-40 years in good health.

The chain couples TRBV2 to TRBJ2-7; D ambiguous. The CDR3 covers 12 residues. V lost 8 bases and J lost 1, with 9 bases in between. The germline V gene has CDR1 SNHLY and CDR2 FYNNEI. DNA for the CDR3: TGTGCCAGCCAGACGGATTCCTACGAGCAGTACTTC. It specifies CASQTDSYEQYF.

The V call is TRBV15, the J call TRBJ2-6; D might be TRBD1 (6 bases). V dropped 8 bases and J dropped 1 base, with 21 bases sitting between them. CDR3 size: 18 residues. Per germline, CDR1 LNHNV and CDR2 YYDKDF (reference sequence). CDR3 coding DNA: TGTGCCACCTTCACCCCCGGACAGAATCCTTCTGGGGCCAACGTCCTGACTTTC. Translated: CATFTPGQNPSGANVLTF. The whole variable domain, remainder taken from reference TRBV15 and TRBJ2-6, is DAMVIQNPRYQVTQFGKPVTLSCSQTLNHNVMYWYQQKSSQAPKLLFHYYDKDFNNEADTPDNFQSRRPNTSFCFLDIRSPGLGDTAMYLCATFTPGQNPSGANVLTFGAGSRLTVL.

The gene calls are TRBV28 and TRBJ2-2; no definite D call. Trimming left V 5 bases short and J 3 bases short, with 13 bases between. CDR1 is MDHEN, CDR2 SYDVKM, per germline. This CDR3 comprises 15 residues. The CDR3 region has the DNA TGTGCCAGCAGTCCTCTGGTGGGTGACACCGGGGAGCTGTTTTTT. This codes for CASSPLVGDTGELFF.

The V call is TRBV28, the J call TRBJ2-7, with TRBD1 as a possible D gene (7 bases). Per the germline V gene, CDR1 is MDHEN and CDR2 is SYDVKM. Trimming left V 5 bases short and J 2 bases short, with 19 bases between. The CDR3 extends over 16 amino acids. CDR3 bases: TGTGCCAGCAGTAAAATGGAGGGGGCGGGGACCTACGAGCAGTACTTC. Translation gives CASSKMEGAGTYEQYF.

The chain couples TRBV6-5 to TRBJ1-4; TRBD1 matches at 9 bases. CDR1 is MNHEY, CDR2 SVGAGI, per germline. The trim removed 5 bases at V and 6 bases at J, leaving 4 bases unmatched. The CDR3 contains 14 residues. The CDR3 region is CASSTDRGHEKLFF. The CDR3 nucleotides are TGTGCCAGCAGTACGGACAGGGGTCATGAAAAACTGTTTTTT.

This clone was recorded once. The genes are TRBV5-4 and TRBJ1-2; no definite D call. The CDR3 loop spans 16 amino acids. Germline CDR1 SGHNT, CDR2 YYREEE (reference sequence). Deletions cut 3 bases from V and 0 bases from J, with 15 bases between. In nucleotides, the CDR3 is TGTGCCAGCAGCTATGACCTACAGAGAGCTAACTATGGCTACACCTTC. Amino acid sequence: CASSYDLQRANYGYTF.

For the CDR3, the DNA is TGTGCCAGCAGGGACGACTACAATGAGCAGTTCTTC. Its translation: CASRDDYNEQFF. The chain employs TRBV27 and TRBJ2-1; D is uncertain. This CDR3 spans 12 amino acids. Germline V gene sequence: CDR1 MNHEY, CDR2 SMNVEV (reference sequence). V was trimmed by 6 bases and J by 3 bases, leaving 6 bases between them.

CDR3 residues: CASSSGTTYEQYF. CDR3 bases: TGTGCCAGCAGTTCCGGGACGACCTACGAGCAGTACTTC. V gene TRBV6-6 combines with J gene TRBJ2-5; tentatively, D is TRBD1 or TRBD2 (5 bases each). The end of the DNA aligns better with TRBJ2-7, so the J call may be wrong. The germline gives CDR1 MNHNY, CDR2 SVGAGI (reference sequence). This CDR3 region has 13 residues.

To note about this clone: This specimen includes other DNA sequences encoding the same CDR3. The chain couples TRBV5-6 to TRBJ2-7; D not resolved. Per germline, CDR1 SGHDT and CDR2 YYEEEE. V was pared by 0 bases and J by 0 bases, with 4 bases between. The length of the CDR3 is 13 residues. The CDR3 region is CASSLVASYEQYF. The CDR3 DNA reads TGTGCCAGCAGCTTGGTTGCCTCCTACGAGCAGTACTTC.

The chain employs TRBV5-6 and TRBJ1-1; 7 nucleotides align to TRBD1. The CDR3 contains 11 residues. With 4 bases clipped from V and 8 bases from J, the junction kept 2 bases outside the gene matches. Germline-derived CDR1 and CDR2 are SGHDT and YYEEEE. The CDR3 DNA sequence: TGTGCCAGCAGCGAGGGGGCGGAAGCTTTCTTT. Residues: CASSEGAEAFF.

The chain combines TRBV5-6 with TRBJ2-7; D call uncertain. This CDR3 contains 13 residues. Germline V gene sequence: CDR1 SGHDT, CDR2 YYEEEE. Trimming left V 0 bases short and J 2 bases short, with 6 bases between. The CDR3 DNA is TGTGCCAGCAGCTTGGGCAGTACCTACGAGCAGTACTTC. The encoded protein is CASSLGSTYEQYF.

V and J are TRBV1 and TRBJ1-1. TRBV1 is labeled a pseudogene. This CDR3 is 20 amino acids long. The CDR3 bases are TGCACCAGCAGCCAAGGAATCTCGGGGCAGGGAAACCCCATGAACACTGAAGCTTTCTTT. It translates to CTSSQGISGQGNPMNTEAFF.

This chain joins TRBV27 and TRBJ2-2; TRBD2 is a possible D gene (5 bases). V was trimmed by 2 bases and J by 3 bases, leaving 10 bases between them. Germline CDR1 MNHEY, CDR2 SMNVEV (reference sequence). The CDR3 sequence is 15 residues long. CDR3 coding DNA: TGTGCCAGCAGTTTACAACGAGCGGACACCGGGGAGCTGTTTTTT. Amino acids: CASSLQRADTGELFF.

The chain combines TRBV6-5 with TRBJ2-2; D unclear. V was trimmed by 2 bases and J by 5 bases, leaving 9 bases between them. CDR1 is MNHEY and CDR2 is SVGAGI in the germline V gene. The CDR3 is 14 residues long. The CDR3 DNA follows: TGTGCCAGCAGTTACGGGTCGCGGACCGGGGAGCTGTTTTTT. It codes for CASSYGSRTGELFF.

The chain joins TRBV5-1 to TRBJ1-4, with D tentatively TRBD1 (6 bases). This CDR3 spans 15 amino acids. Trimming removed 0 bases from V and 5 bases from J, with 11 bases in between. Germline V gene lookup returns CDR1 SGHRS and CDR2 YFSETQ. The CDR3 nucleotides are TGCGCCAGCAGCTTGGAAGGACAGTGGAATGAAAAACTGTTTTTT. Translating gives CASSLEGQWNEKLFF.

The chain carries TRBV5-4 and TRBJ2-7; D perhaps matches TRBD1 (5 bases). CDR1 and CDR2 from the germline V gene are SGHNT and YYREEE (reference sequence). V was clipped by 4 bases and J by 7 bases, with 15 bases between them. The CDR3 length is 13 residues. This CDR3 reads CASSLWGGGEQYF. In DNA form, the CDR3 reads TGTGCCAGCAGCCTCTGGGGCGGCGGTGAGCAGTACTTC.

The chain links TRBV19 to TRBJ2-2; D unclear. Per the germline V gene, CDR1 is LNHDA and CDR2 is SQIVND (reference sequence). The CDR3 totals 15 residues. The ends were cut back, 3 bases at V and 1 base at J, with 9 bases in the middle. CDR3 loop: CASSMGVLNTGELFF. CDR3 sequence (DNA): TGTGCCAGTAGTATGGGTGTATTGAACACCGGGGAGCTGTTTTTT.

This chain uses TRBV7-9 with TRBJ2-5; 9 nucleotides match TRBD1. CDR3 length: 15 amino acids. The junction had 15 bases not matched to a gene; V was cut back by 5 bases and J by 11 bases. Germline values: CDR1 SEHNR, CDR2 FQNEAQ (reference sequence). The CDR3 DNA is TGTGCCAGCAGCGTCGTCAGGGACAGGGTCGGGGAGCAGTACTTC. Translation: CASSVVRDRVGEQYF.

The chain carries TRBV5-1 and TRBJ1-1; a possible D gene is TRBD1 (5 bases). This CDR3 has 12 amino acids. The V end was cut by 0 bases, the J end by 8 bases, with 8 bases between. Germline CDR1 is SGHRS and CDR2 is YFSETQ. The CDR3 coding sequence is TGCGCCAGCAGCTTGGTCCAGGGAGAAGCTTTCTTT. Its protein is CASSLVQGEAFF.

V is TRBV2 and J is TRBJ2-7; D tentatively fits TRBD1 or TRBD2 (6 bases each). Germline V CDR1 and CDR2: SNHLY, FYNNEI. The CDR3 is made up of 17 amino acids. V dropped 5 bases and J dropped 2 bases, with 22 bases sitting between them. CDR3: CASSHSRQGTPTYEQYF. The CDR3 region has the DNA TGTGCCAGCAGTCATAGCCGCCAGGGGACTCCTACCTACGAGCAGTACTTC.

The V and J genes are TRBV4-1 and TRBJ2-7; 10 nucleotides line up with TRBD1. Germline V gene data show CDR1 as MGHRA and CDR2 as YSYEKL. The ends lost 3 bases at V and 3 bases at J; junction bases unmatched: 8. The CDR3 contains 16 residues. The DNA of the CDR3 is TGCGCCAGCAGCCACGCGCCCGGGACAGGGGTCTACGAGCAGTACTTC. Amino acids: CASSHAPGTGVYEQYF.

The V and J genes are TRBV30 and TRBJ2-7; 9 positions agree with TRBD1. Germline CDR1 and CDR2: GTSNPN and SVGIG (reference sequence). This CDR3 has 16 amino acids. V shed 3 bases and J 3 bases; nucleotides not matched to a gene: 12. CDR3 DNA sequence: TGTGCCTGGAGCTCTCCCCCCGGGACAGGGATCTACGAGCAGTACTTC. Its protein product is CAWSSPPGTGIYEQYF. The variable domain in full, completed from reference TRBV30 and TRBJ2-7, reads SQTIHQWPATLVQPVGSPLSLECTVEGTSNPNLYWYRQAAGRGLQLLFYSVGIGQISSEVPQNLSASRPQDRQFILSSKKLLLSDSGFYLCAWSSPPGTGIYEQYFGPGTRLTVT.

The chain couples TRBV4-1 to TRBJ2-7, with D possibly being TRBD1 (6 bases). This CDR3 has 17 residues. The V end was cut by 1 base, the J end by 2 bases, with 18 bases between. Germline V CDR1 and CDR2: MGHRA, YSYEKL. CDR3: CASSQGPPGQITYEQYF. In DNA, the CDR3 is TGCGCCAGCAGCCAAGGACCCCCCGGACAGATAACCTACGAGCAGTACTTC.

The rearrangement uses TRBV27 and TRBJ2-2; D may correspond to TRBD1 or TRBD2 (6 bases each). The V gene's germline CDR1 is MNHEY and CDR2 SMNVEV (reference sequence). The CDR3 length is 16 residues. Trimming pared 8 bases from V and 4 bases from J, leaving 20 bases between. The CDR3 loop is CASARGAGSGTGELFF. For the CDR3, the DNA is TGTGCCAGCGCGAGGGGGGCAGGGTCGGGCACCGGGGAGCTGTTTTTT.

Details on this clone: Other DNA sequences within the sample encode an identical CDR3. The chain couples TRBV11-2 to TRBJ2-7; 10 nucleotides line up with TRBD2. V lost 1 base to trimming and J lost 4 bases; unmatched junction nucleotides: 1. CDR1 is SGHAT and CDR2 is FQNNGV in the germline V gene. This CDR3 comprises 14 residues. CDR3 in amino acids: CASSLGSGGYEQYF. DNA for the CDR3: TGTGCCAGCAGCTTAGGTAGCGGGGGGTACGAGCAGTACTTC.

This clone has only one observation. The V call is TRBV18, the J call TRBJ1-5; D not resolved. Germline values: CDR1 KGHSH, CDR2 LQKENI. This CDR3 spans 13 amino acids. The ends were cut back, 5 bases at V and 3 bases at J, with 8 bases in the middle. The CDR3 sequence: CASSAGVNQPQHF. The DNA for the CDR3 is TGTGCCAGCTCAGCAGGAGTCAATCAGCCCCAGCATTTT.

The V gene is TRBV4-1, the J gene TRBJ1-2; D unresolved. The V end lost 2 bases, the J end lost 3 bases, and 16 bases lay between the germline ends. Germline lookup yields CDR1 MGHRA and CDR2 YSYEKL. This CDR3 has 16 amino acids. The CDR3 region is CASSQWTLGDYYGYTF. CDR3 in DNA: TGCGCCAGCAGCCAATGGACCCTTGGTGATTACTATGGCTACACCTTC.